This TCR beta chain comes out of a study of blood T cell repertoires in COVID-19. Study at large: The United States, Italy and Spain were the sources of the acute and convalescent COVID-19 samples. T cells, B-cell-depleted T cells, or PBMCs provided the cDNA or gDNA that served as material.

CDR3 size: 14 residues. Germline V CDR1 and CDR2: SGHRS, YFSETQ. Trimming removed 2 bases from V and 2 bases from J, with 7 bases in between. Generated by immunoSEQ multiplex PCR, the TCRdb table keeps only in-frame clones and is missing some. Among 60,000 to 85,000 clones listed, 80% to 90% were seen once. This sequence was found in a woman aged 45-59 years with active COVID-19. Sequencing was performed on peripheral blood. V and J are TRBV5-1 and TRBJ2-2, with D unclear. Written as DNA, the CDR3 is TGCGCCAGCAGCTTAACGGGTAACACCGGGGAGCTGTTTTTT. Translation gives CASSLTGNTGELFF.